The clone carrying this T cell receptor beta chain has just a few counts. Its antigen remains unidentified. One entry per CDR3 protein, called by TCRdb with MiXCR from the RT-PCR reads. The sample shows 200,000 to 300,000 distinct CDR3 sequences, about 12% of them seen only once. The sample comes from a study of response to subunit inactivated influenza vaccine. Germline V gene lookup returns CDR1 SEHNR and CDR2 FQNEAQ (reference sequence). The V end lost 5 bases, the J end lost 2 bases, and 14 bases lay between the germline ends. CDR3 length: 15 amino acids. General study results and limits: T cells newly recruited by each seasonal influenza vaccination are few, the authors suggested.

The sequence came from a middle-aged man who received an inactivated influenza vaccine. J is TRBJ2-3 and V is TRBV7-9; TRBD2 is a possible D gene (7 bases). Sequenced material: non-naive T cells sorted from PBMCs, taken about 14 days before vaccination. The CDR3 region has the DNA TGTGCCAGCAGCCGCGGGGGCTCCTACACAGATACGCAGTATTTT. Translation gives CASSRGGSYTDTQYF.